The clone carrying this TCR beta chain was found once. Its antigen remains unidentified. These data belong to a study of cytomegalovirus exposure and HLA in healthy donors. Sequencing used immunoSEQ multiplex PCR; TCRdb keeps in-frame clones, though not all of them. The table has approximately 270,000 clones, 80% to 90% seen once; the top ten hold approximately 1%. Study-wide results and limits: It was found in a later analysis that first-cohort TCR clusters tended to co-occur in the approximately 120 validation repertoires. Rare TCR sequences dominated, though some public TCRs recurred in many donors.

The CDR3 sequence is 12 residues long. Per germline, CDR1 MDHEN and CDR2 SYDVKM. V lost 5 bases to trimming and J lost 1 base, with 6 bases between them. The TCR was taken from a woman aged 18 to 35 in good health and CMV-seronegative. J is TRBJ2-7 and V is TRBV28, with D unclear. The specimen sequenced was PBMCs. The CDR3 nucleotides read TGTGCCAGCAGTCCACGGTCCTACGAGCAGTACTTC. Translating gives CASSPRSYEQYF.